This T cell receptor beta chain is from a study of OX40 agonist ivuxolimab in advanced cancers. About the research overall: The patients got ivuxolimab, which is an agonistic anti-OX40 (CD134) antibody.

Libraries were prepared by immunoSEQ multiplex PCR; TCRdb keeps only in-frame clonotypes and omits some of them. This sample has under 55,000 clones, with about four fifths found just once. Trimming took 0 bases from V and 4 from J, leaving 9 bases between them. The length of the CDR3 is 15 residues. Germline assignment: CDR1 SGHTA and CDR2 FQGNSA. The specimen was CD4+ or CD8+ T cells sorted from blood, collected in a trial of the OX40 agonist ivuxolimab. The clonotype comes from an adult with an advanced solid tumor such as melanoma, head and neck, liver or kidney cancer. V is TRBV7-2 and J is TRBJ2-2; D might be TRBD1 (5 bases). CDR3 DNA: TGTGCCAGCAGCTTAGCGGCAGGGTCCACCGGGGAGCTGTTTTTT. Protein sequence: CASSLAAGSTGELFF.